Shown below are 32 T cell receptor beta chains from a single sample sequenced in a study of blood T cells in healthy people across ages. Through a sample-barcoded 5' primer and a J-beta primer mix, a second PCR was run for roughly 7 to 12 cycles. TCRdb itself ran the 5' RACE reads through MiXCR, one entry per CDR3 protein. This sample has 1.8 million or so distinct CDR3 sequences, with about 39% found just once. Source material: blood. These receptors were collected from a human donor in good health.

This clonotype was seen a handful of times. V gene TRBV5-5 combines with J gene TRBJ1-2, with D hard to call. Germline-derived CDR1 and CDR2 are SGHKS and YYEKEE (reference sequence). Trimming removed 0 bases at V and 5 bases at J, with 14 bases between. The CDR3 covers 15 residues. CDR3: CASSLGDTSSYGYTF. CDR3 DNA: TGTGCCAGCAGCTTGGGTGACACAAGTTCATATGGCTACACCTTC.

The chain employs TRBV12-3 or TRBV12-4 and TRBJ1-1, with D perhaps matching TRBD1 (5 bases). V lost 7 bases and J 3 bases, leaving 9 bases between the germline ends. CDR3 size: 12 residues. This CDR3 reads CASTAGDTEAFF. The CDR3 DNA is TGTGCCAGCACCGCGGGGGACACTGAAGCTTTCTTT.

V gene TRBV19 combines with J gene TRBJ2-6; 11 bases agree with TRBD1. The germline gives CDR1 LNHDA, CDR2 SQIVND (reference sequence). J gave up 0 bases and V 9 bases, and 4 bases lay outside the gene matches. CDR3 length equals 16 residues. The CDR3 region has the DNA TGTGCCAGCCGGACAGGGGGCGCCTCTGGGGCCAACGTCCTGACTTTC. Translated: CASRTGGASGANVLTF.

This clonotype was seen only a few times. The chain links TRBV11-3 to TRBJ2-6, with D maybe TRBD1 (7 bases). The ends were cut back, 4 bases at V and 0 bases at J, with 19 bases in the middle. Germline V gives CDR1 SGHNT, CDR2 YENEEA. The CDR3 runs to 19 residues. CDR3 sequence (DNA): TGTGCCAGCAGCTATGGTGCAGGGGGGACCTTCTCTGGGGCCAACGTCCTGACTTTC. This translates into CASSYGAGGTFSGANVLTF.

This clonotype was seen a few times. This sequence joins TRBV5-5 and TRBJ2-1; 11 bases match TRBD2. Trimming took 0 bases from V and 4 from J; bases not matched to a gene: 9. In germline, CDR1 is SGHKS, CDR2 YYEKEE (reference sequence). The CDR3 is 18 amino acids. The CDR3 spells CASSLARLAGNFYNEQFF. The CDR3 nucleotides are TGTGCCAGCAGCTTGGCACGACTAGCGGGGAACTTTTACAATGAGCAGTTCTTC.

The rearrangement joins TRBV20-1 to TRBJ2-5; 9 bases line up with TRBD1. Judging by the DNA end, TRBJ2-7 fits better; the J call may be wrong. The germline CDR1 and CDR2 sequences are DFQATT and SNEGSKA (reference sequence). The CDR3 totals 14 residues. CDR3 sequence reads: CSARRTGVAYEQYF. CDR3 sequence (DNA): TGCAGTGCTAGACGGACAGGGGTGGCCTACGAGCAGTACTTC.

V and J are TRBV24-1 and TRBJ2-3; D perhaps matches TRBD1 (5 bases). The CDR3 consists of 14 residues. The ends were cut back, 6 bases at V and 1 base at J, with 10 bases in the middle. Germline V gene lookup returns CDR1 KGHDR and CDR2 SFDVKD. This chain's CDR3 is CATSSQGGTDTQYF. CDR3 bases: TGTGCCACCAGTAGTCAGGGCGGCACAGATACGCAGTATTTT.

This clonotype was observed a handful of times. The chain joins TRBV20-1 to TRBJ2-5, with 8 positions matching TRBD2. Germline V gene data show CDR1 as DFQATT and CDR2 as SNEGSKA (reference sequence). J gave up 5 bases and V 6 bases, and 5 bases lay outside the gene matches. The CDR3 sequence is 12 residues long. For the CDR3, the DNA is TGCAGTGCGAGTAGCGGGGTGGAGACCCAGTACTTC. Translated, it gives CSASSGVETQYF.

The J gene is TRBJ2-1, the V gene TRBV20-1, with 13 bases matching TRBD2. Looked up from germline, CDR1 is DFQATT and CDR2 is SNEGSKA (reference sequence). Trimming removed 3 bases from V and 10 bases from J; junction bases left unmatched: 9. CDR3 length: 15 residues. The CDR3 region has the DNA TGCAGTGCTAGTTCAGGACTAGCGGGGGCAGGGGAGCAGTTCTTC. Translated, it gives CSASSGLAGAGEQFF.

This clonotype has a handful of counts. At one end, the junction sequence differs from germline, possibly due to a read error. The chain combines TRBV5-1 with TRBJ1-2, with D tentatively TRBD1 (5 bases). The germline CDR1 and CDR2 sequences are SGHRS and YFSETQ. This CDR3 contains 15 residues. DNA of the CDR3: TGTGCCAGCAGCGTTGGGGCGGTGGATAAAGGTGGCTACACCTTC. Translating it yields CASSVGAVDKGGYTF.

This clonotype was detected a few times. This rearrangement joins TRBV6-5 to TRBJ1-6; D is perhaps TRBD1 (5 bases). Germline V gene data show CDR1 as MNHEY and CDR2 as SVGAGI. This CDR3 is 14 amino acids long. V was cut by 2 bases and J by 6 bases, with 8 bases left in between. CDR3 sequence (DNA): TGTGCCAGCAGTTACATAGACAGTAATTCACCCCTCCACTTT. It specifies CASSYIDSNSPLHF.

This clonotype was found a few times. The chain joins TRBV19 to TRBJ1-1; the D gene is possibly TRBD1 (6 bases). V was cut by 4 bases and J by 3 bases, with 18 bases left in between. Germline V CDR1 and CDR2: LNHDA, SQIVND (reference sequence). The CDR3 contains 16 residues. CDR3 residues: CASSTLRTDGYTEAFF. The CDR3 DNA reads TGTGCCAGTAGTACCTTAAGGACAGACGGGTACACTGAAGCTTTCTTT.

The chain uses TRBV7-2 and TRBJ1-2; 8 bases line up with TRBD1. Losses at the gene ends were 2 bases for V and 7 bases for J; bases not matched to a gene: 12. CDR3 size: 16 residues. Germline V gives CDR1 SGHTA, CDR2 FQGNSA. In DNA form, the CDR3 reads TGTGCCAGCAGCTTAATAGGTGGACAGGGTTATGGTGGCTACACCTTC. Translated: CASSLIGGQGYGGYTF.

Note on this clonotype: Germline and junction disagree at one end, which may indicate a read error. The rearrangement joins TRBV20-1 to TRBJ2-5; the D gene could be TRBD1 or TRBD2 (5 bases each). CDR3 length equals 14 residues. Germline CDR1 DFQATT, CDR2 SNEGSKA (reference sequence). The CDR3 coding sequence is TGTAGTGCTCCCGGGGCAGGGAATCGGGAGACCCAGTACTTC. It encodes CSAPGAGNRETQYF.

This sequence joins TRBV20-1 and TRBJ1-5; TRBD1 matches 8 bases. The V gene's germline CDR1 is DFQATT and CDR2 SNEGSKA (reference sequence). The CDR3 consists of 15 residues. Trimming at V came to 3 bases and at J to 3 bases, leaving 7 bases not matched to a gene. The CDR3 loop reads CSASTTGAYNQPQHF. In DNA form, the CDR3 reads TGCAGTGCTAGTACGACAGGGGCTTACAATCAGCCCCAGCATTTT.

V usage is TRBV6-5 and J usage is TRBJ2-1; 7 bases line up with TRBD1. The germline V gene has CDR1 MNHEY and CDR2 SVGAGI. After removal of 0 bases from V and 10 bases from J, the junction contained 18 bases not matched to a gene. The CDR3 consists of 18 residues. The CDR3 bases are TGTGCCAGCAGTTACTCGAACCCGGGACAGAAAATTTACTACGAGCAGTTCTTC. This codes for CASSYSNPGQKIYYEQFF.

This clonotype was seen only a few times. V usage is TRBV28 and J usage is TRBJ2-4; D is possibly TRBD1 (6 bases). CDR3 length equals 17 residues. Germline V gene data show CDR1 as MDHEN and CDR2 as SYDVKM. V was pared by 6 bases and J by 0 bases, with 18 bases between. The CDR3 region is CASSWGQGRRAKNIQYF. The CDR3 DNA follows: TGTGCCAGCAGCTGGGGCCAGGGGAGAAGAGCCAAAAACATTCAGTACTTC.

The table lists this clonotype with a count of one. The CDR3 bases are TGTGCCAGCAGCTTAGCTACAGGGATCAACACCGGGGAGCTGTTTTTT. Translation gives CASSLATGINTGELFF. The chain joins TRBV7-9 to TRBJ2-2, with D perhaps matching TRBD1 (6 bases). CDR3 size: 16 residues. Trimming pared 0 bases from V and 2 bases from J, leaving 10 bases between. The germline V gene encodes CDR1 SEHNR and CDR2 FQNEAQ (reference sequence). The whole variable domain, remainder taken from reference TRBV7-9 and TRBJ2-2, is DTGVSQNPRHKITKRGQNVTFRCDPISEHNRLYWYRQTLGQGPEFLTYFQNEAQLEKSRLLSDRFSAERPKGSFSTLEIQRTEQGDSAMYLCASSLATGINTGELFFGEGSRLTVL.

This clonotype was counted a few times. The CDR3 spells CASSFETSGVDTQYF. CDR3 nucleotides: TGTGCCAGCAGTTTTGAGACTAGCGGGGTAGATACGCAGTATTTT. The chain joins TRBV28 to TRBJ2-3, with 11 bases fitting TRBD2. This CDR3 region has 15 residues. V gave up 3 bases and J gave up 5 bases; unmatched junction bases: 4. CDR1 is MDHEN and CDR2 is SYDVKM in the germline V gene.

This chain's CDR3 is CASSLGAPSGGQSEQFF. The CDR3, as DNA: TGTGCCAGCAGCTTAGGAGCTCCTAGCGGGGGGCAGAGTGAGCAGTTCTTC. The J gene is TRBJ2-1, the V gene TRBV7-2; 11 bases are a match to TRBD2. After removal of 1 base from V and 9 bases from J, the junction contained 11 bases not matched to a gene. The CDR3 totals 17 residues. In germline, CDR1 is SGHTA, CDR2 FQGNSA.

The chain couples TRBV4-1 to TRBJ2-5, with a tentative D call TRBD1 (5 bases). V dropped 0 bases and J dropped 2 bases, with 13 bases sitting between them. CDR1 is MGHRA and CDR2 is YSYEKL in the germline V gene. This CDR3 has 16 amino acids. For the CDR3, the DNA is TGCGCCAGCAGCCAAGATGACAGACCAGGGCAAGAGACCCAGTACTTC. It codes for CASSQDDRPGQETQYF.

Written as DNA, the CDR3 is TGTGCCAGCAGTTTACGACAGGGGAGGGAGACCCAGTACTTC. Amino acids: CASSLRQGRETQYF. The chain uses TRBV12-3 or TRBV12-4 and TRBJ2-5; TRBD1 agrees at 8 bases. The V and J ends lost 2 bases and 5 bases, in that order; junction bases with no gene match: 4. This CDR3 contains 14 residues.

This clonotype occurred a few times. The rearrangement joins TRBV7-2 to TRBJ2-3; the D call may be TRBD1 or TRBD2 (6 bases each). The CDR3 is 16 residues long. V dropped 0 bases and J dropped 6 bases, with 16 bases sitting between them. Per the germline V gene, CDR1 is SGHTA and CDR2 is FQGNSA. CDR3 amino acids: CASSLAGWGATDTQYF. The DNA of the CDR3 is TGTGCCAGCAGCTTAGCGGGGTGGGGGGCCACGGATACGCAGTATTTT. Variable domain in full (rest from reference TRBV7-2 and TRBJ2-3): GAGVSQSPSNKVTEKGKDVELRCDPISGHTALYWYRQSLGQGLEFLIYFQGNSAPDKSGLPSDRFSAERTGGSVSTLTIQRTQQEDSAVYLCASSLAGWGATDTQYFGPGTRLTVL.

The chain links TRBV5-1 to TRBJ1-1, with a weak D call TRBD1 (6 bases). This CDR3 region has 15 residues. The V end was cut by 4 bases, the J end by 0 bases, with 13 bases between. Germline V gene data show CDR1 as SGHRS and CDR2 as YFSETQ. CDR3 protein: CASSEEYRVNTEAFF. Written as DNA, the CDR3 is TGCGCCAGCAGCGAAGAATACAGGGTGAACACTGAAGCTTTCTTT.

A few counts support this clonotype. The chain couples TRBV12-3 or TRBV12-4 to TRBJ1-2; TRBD1 might be the D (6 bases). The germline V and J ends were trimmed by 6 bases and 3 bases, with 26 bases remaining between them. CDR3 length: 18 amino acids. The CDR3, as DNA: TGTGCCAGCAGCCACTATACCCGGACAGATAGTTACGACTATGGCTACACCTTC. Its protein is CASSHYTRTDSYDYGYTF.

Only one count was recorded for this clonotype. V usage is TRBV20-1 and J usage is TRBJ2-6; no firm D call. The V and J ends lost 6 bases and 0 bases respectively, with 9 bases between them. CDR1 and CDR2 (germline): DFQATT, SNEGSKA (reference sequence). The CDR3 length is 14 residues. The CDR3 DNA reads TGCAGTGCGGAGCCGCTCTCTGGGGCCAACGTCCTGACTTTC. Translated, it gives CSAEPLSGANVLTF.

This clonotype has only a few counts. The DNA of the CDR3 is TGTGCCAGCAGCTGGTACCGGGACGCAAGCTCCTACAATGAGCAGTTCTTC. Protein: CASSWYRDASSYNEQFF. This rearrangement joins TRBV5-6 to TRBJ2-1; D might be TRBD1 or TRBD2, each matching 5 bases. The germline V and J ends were trimmed by 3 bases and 0 bases, with 16 bases remaining between them. This CDR3 is 17 amino acids long. The V gene's germline CDR1 is SGHDT and CDR2 YYEEEE.

A single count supports this clonotype. This chain uses TRBV7-9 with TRBJ2-3; D possibly matches TRBD1 or TRBD2 (5 bases each). Looked up from germline, CDR1 is SEHNR and CDR2 is FQNEAQ (reference sequence). The V and J ends lost 5 bases and 0 bases respectively, with 18 bases between them. CDR3 length: 17 residues. Written as DNA, the CDR3 is TGTGCCAGCAGCCGAGGGGCGGCAGAGGTCAGCACAGATACGCAGTATTTT. Translation gives CASSRGAAEVSTDTQYF.

The chain recombines TRBV7-8 with TRBJ1-6; D unclear. Germline V gene data show CDR1 as SGHVS and CDR2 as FQNEAQ. This CDR3 spans 13 amino acids. Trimming removed 4 bases from V and 11 bases from J, with 12 bases in between. CDR3 region: CASSSREAAPLHF. The CDR3, as DNA: TGTGCCAGCAGCTCTCGGGAGGCGGCACCCCTCCACTTT.

The chain joins TRBV7-9 to TRBJ1-4; maybe TRBD1 (5 bases). V lost 1 base and J 5 bases, leaving 11 bases between the germline ends. The CDR3 sequence is 15 residues long. Per germline, CDR1 SEHNR and CDR2 FQNEAQ (reference sequence). Here the CDR3 reads CASSLGRWTNEKLFF. Written as DNA, the CDR3 is TGTGCCAGCAGCTTAGGGAGATGGACAAATGAAAAACTGTTTTTT.

V gene TRBV6-1 combines with J gene TRBJ2-4; a weak D match, TRBD1 (5 bases). The end of the DNA is better explained by TRBJ2-7, so the J call may be wrong. Germline assignment: CDR1 MNHNS and CDR2 SASEGT. This CDR3 spans 15 amino acids. CDR3 loop: CASSEAGHPWYEQYF. CDR3 bases: TGTGCCAGCAGTGAAGCAGGACACCCTTGGTACGAGCAGTACTTC.

The chain links TRBV7-2 to TRBJ2-7, with a tentative D call TRBD2 (7 bases). Germline loops: CDR1 SGHTA, CDR2 FQGNSA. The V and J ends lost 2 bases and 1 base respectively, with 15 bases between them. The CDR3 contains 16 residues. The CDR3 reads CASSLSRGLRSYEQYF. The CDR3 bases are TGTGCCAGCAGCTTATCGCGGGGGCTAAGATCCTACGAGCAGTACTTC.